This TCR beta chain was obtained from a study of cytomegalovirus exposure and HLA in healthy donors (dated by TCRdb to between 2016 and 2019). Regarding the research as a whole: An earlier analysis of several hundred of the donors reported approximately 260 Gb of sequence data and 90 million to 120 million unique TCR beta sequences obtained from roughly 170 million T cells. An early release covering over 500 HLA-typed donors comprised roughly 300 gigabases of sequencing data and 85 million to 100 million unique TCR sequences. Among the roughly 390 genotyped donors, approximately 82% belonged to the genetic ancestry cluster associated with self-reported Caucasian donors. The study aimed to test whether cataloging public T cell receptors could reveal signatures of past pathogen exposure. Using immunosequencing, the study profiled T cell repertoires from 666 subjects and related those repertoires to cytomegalovirus serostatus. Along with the approximately 700-subject first cohort, a separate validation cohort of around 120 different subjects was used. The study combined high-throughput TCR immunosequencing, statistical association of individual TCRs with disease status, and machine learning to predict cytomegalovirus infection status. In a later analysis, previously published TCR beta repertoires from about 670 donors were re-analyzed and high-resolution HLA genotyping was added so that TCR occurrence patterns could be studied. Rather than using new phenotypic data, the later analysis identified candidate immune exposures from TCR beta sequences and from how often those sequences occurred across donors. An earlier analysis of 587 of the donors used high-throughput TCR beta sequencing to judge whether each TCR beta V gene segment behaved as functional or pseudogenic. Donor age, sex, ethnicity and CMV serostatus were compiled alongside the repertoire data. Genome-wide SNP genotypes for about 60% of the roughly 670 donors were used in a later genetic analysis, which treated that subset as a discovery cohort. All discovery cohort repertoires had been generated on a single sequencing platform. HLA typing covered class I and class II loci at four-digit resolution. Typing coverage varied by locus: roughly 629-630 donors for A, B, C, DRB1 and DQB1; 500 to 550 for DQA1; more than 600 for DPA1; around 450 for DPB1. Four or five DR-DQ haplotypes were handled as single units for association and clustering because linkage in the cohort was strong. Across 398 genotyped donors of the cohort, an average of about 250,000 unique TCR beta nucleotide sequences per donor were sequenced, and 15% to 20% of those sequences were non-productive.

The study at large found these results: Three of the identified cytomegalovirus-associated TCR beta chains were confirmed in vitro to be specific for cytomegalovirus antigens. For the cohort, immune exposure information was limited to CMV serostatus. Only TCR beta chains were sequenced in this cohort, and the absence of alpha or paired-chain data limited detectable features. Most CMV-associated TCR beta chains appeared to be HLA-restricted in a later analysis, and the HLA associations seemed to be driven largely by CMV exposure. HLA typing was unavailable for some donors at each locus, so association tests used only the typed subset. At a false discovery rate of 0.05, a later analysis linked around 15,000 TCR beta sequences to specific HLA alleles. The earlier analysis of some 560 of the donors excluded 15 to 20 rarely observed V segments, including chromosome 9 orphons, because counts were too low. In a later analysis, several top co-occurrence clusters were reported to appear linked to parvovirus B19, influenza, CMV and Epstein-Barr virus. Most TCR sequences were seen in very few donors, while some public TCRs were found in many individuals. Linkage disequilibrium might explain the correlated functional status among segregating V segments, but an unknown experimental factor could not be excluded. The presence/absence analyses assumed that sequencing depth was roughly uniform across donors, and that assumption may not be true. When HLA alleles, especially DR and DQ, strongly co-occurred, TCR associations were difficult to assign to individual alleles. Some IMGT-functional V segments, including TRBV6-2 and TRBV6-3, could not be told apart with the 87-base-pair reads, so those segments were excluded. The study listed 164 TCR beta chains as associated with cytomegalovirus. A cluster of highly shared sequence variants was judged likely to be a technical artifact of the sequencing pipeline. A later genetic analysis reported fewer N-insertions in productive TCRs among donors in an Asian-associated ancestry cluster than the approximately 670-donor mean. A later analysis found that HLA-associated TCR beta chains were more clonally expanded and had lower generation probabilities than equally common non-associated chains. The classifier was reported to diagnose cytomegalovirus status with high specificity and sensitivity in both the original and validation cohorts. In an earlier analysis of 500 to 650 of the donors, most TCR beta V segments appeared in productive rearrangements about 87% or about 30% of the time, broadly matching IMGT annotations. In a later analysis, the rate of TCR association differed among HLA loci, with DRB1 alleles having the most associated TCRs and HLA-C alleles having the fewest. The authors suggested that the approach could potentially be extended to other disease states and immunological phenotypes. In a later genetic analysis, a missense DCLRE1C variant was associated with V-gene and J-gene trimming of TCR beta chains, and the association was replicated in an independent cohort. A further reported finding was that TCR beta sequences accurately predicted the HLA-A and HLA-B alleles for most subjects in the first cohort.

The receptor library was made with the immunoSEQ multiplex PCR assay. The multiplex PCR relied on a mix of 60 forward primers for TCR Vbeta segments and 13 reverse primers for TCR Jbeta segments. A multiplex PCR assay on genomic DNA amplified the CDR3 region of rearranged TCR beta genes. Amplified TCR beta libraries were sequenced as 87-base-pair reads on the Illumina HiSeq System. Processing in the source paper ran as follows. In a later analysis, some 80 million unique TCR beta chains were counted across the 650 to 700 repertoires, and roughly 11 million of these chains were shared by at least two donors. Raw reads were error-corrected and collapsed into unique sequences with a nearest-neighbor algorithm that merged closely related sequences to remove PCR and sequencing errors. To assign V, D and J gene segments, CDR3 sequences were aligned to IMGT reference sequences. Each retained sequence needed at least a six-nucleotide match to both a V gene segment and a J gene segment. Rearrangements were called productive when the CDR3 lacked stop codons and stayed in frame with V and J; all others were non-productive. Following IMGT convention, CDR3 was defined as the stretch from the second conserved V-encoded cysteine up to the conserved J-encoded phenylalanine. The earlier analysis of 587 of the donors excluded any sequence lacking an unambiguous match to a single V gene segment. An earlier analysis of a few hundred of the donors classified V segments as functional when productive rearrangements were above 56.7% and as segregating when the standard deviation between donors was above 5%. A statistical classification framework was built for diagnosing cytomegalovirus status from the catalog of TCR beta chain sequences. A later analysis assigned V and J genes by comparing TCR nucleotide sequences with IMGT/GENE-DB human TR gene sequences. The TCRdist pipeline was used in a later analysis to assign CDR3 sequences and most-parsimonious VDJ recombination scenarios. In a later analysis, each TCR beta chain was defined by its CDR3 amino acid sequence together with its V-gene family, and reads lacking a unique V-gene family were excluded. A later analysis removed 592 highly shared, low-generation-probability nucleotide sequences to deal with suspected cross-contamination and a sequencing artifact. In a later analysis, a clonal expansion index for each public chain was calculated from normalized within-repertoire ranks of inferred template counts. In a later analysis, generation probabilities were computed with a VDJ recombination model fitted to out-of-frame rearrangements, and the resulting probabilities were checked against IGoR. In a later analysis, TCR-TCR, TCR-HLA and TCR-CMV co-occurrence was scored with hypergeometric tests, and a repertoire-size bias correction was applied to TCR pairs. In a later analysis, false discovery rates were estimated by permuting HLA or CMV assignments 20 times. In a later analysis, co-occurring TCRs were grouped using DBSCAN, and TCRdist sequence similarity was added for clustering within HLA-allele-positive subsets. For co-occurrence clustering, repertoires with fewer than 30,000 or more than 120,000 public chains were excluded, along with roughly 5 repertoires with anomalous nucleotide sharing. TCRdb limited this immuneACCESS table to in-frame rearrangements with V and J called. A share of clones is missing; checked studies link under half to unresolved V genes, and the rest is unexplained. That table supplies the V and J calls and clone size; D and trimming were determined from the DNA. This sample has 100,000 to 140,000 clones in its table, and over 60% of those were observed once. 4.2% of the sample comes from the top ten.

The cohort comprised around 700 healthy bone marrow donors. At the time of sampling, every cohort member was nominally healthy, though immune exposures that went unrecorded were likely present. The donor was CMV seronegative and was included in the group of several hundred seronegative cohort members. A peripheral blood sample was provided by each donor, and peripheral blood mononuclear cells were used for TCR beta sequencing. The Qiagen DNeasy Blood Extraction Kit was used to extract genomic DNA from the blood cell samples. This clone was seen only once. No antigen is known for it. Base qualities are not provided; no much larger clone lies one nucleotide away. The sample contains more than one DNA sequence encoding this CDR3. V and J lose 2 bases and 0 bases, and a span of 8 bases separates them. As encoded in the germline V gene, CDR1 is SGHTA while CDR2 is FQGNSA. Inclusive of the bounding cysteine and phenylalanine, the CDR3 is 15 residues long. The entry retains the CDR3 DNA only, 45 bases that are in frame from base 1.

The sequenced material came from PBMCs. This sequence originates from a male donor in good health and CMV-seronegative. Recombination connected TRBV7-2 to TRBJ1-5; TRBD1 is perhaps the D gene, given 5 matching bases. The CDR3 region: CASSLRGYSNQPQHF. The sequenced DNA: TGTGCCAGCAGCTTAAGGGGTTATAGCAATCAGCCCCAGCATTTT.